Each of the 19 T cell receptor beta chains below was sequenced from the same sample in a study of blood T cell repertoires in COVID-19 (dated by TCRdb to between 2020 and 2021). Library preparation used the immunoSEQ multiplex PCR assay. As stored in TCRdb, this immuneACCESS dataset retains in-frame rearrangements with V and J assigned. A fraction of the clones does not appear; measured against another copy, unresolved V genes explain less than half of the discrepancy, and the remainder lacks a known reason. This sample is represented by approximately 280,000 clones; 70% to 90% of them were singletons. The top ten hold approximately 11% of the sample. What was sequenced was peripheral blood. The source is a woman in her 70s with acute or convalescent COVID-19.

Comments on this clone: The junction does not match germline at one end; this may be a read error. Other DNA sequences in this sample translate to the same CDR3. This sequence joins TRBV3-1 (or the pseudogene TRBV3-2) and TRBJ1-5, with D hard to call. The V gene's germline CDR1 is LGHDT and CDR2 YNNKEL (reference sequence). The CDR3 has 13 amino acids. In DNA form, the CDR3 reads TGTGCCAGCAGCCCTTCGGGGAATCAACCCCAGCATTTT. This codes for CASSPSGNQPQHF.

This chain links TRBV30 with TRBJ1-2; tentative D call: TRBD1 (5 bases). This CDR3 comprises 11 residues. Germline lookup yields CDR1 GTSNPN and CDR2 SVGIG (reference sequence). The V gene lost 4 bases and the J gene lost 8 bases, with 11 bases spanning the gap. The DNA for the CDR3 is TGTGCCTGGACCTCGGAGGGGGGCTACACCTTC. It encodes CAWTSEGGYTF.

The chain joins TRBV5-6 to TRBJ2-2; a possible D gene is TRBD1 (5 bases). The CDR3 contains 15 residues. V was clipped by 4 bases and J by 7 bases, with 17 bases between them. Looked up from germline, CDR1 is SGHDT and CDR2 is YYEEEE. The DNA for the CDR3 is TGTGCCAGCAGCCCACAAGCAGGGCAGGGCGGGGAGCTGTTTTTT. It encodes CASSPQAGQGGELFF.

V usage is TRBV7-9 and J usage is TRBJ2-7; the D gene is possibly TRBD2 (5 bases). This CDR3 is built from 13 residues. V lost 6 bases, J lost 3 bases, and 12 bases lay in between. Germline V gene data show CDR1 as SEHNR and CDR2 as FQNEAQ (reference sequence). This CDR3 is CASSPTGVYEQYF. CDR3 in DNA: TGTGCCAGCAGTCCAACCGGGGTCTACGAGCAGTACTTC. The variable domain in full, completed from reference TRBV7-9 and TRBJ2-7, reads DTGVSQNPRHKITKRGQNVTFRCDPISEHNRLYWYRQTLGQGPEFLTYFQNEAQLEKSRLLSDRFSAERPKGSFSTLEIQRTEQGDSAMYLCASSPTGVYEQYFGPGTRLTVT.

The V and J genes are TRBV10-3 and TRBJ2-3; TRBD2 agrees at 8 bases. Looked up from germline, CDR1 is ENHRY and CDR2 is SYGVKD. V shed 5 bases, J shed 5 bases, and the junction held 12 bases outside the gene matches. This CDR3 has 16 amino acids. CDR3 nucleotide sequence: TGTGCCATCAGTACCCGGGGGACTAGTGCGGTAGATACGCAGTATTTT. This translates into CAISTRGTSAVDTQYF.

The chain is built from TRBV5-4 and TRBJ1-2; tentatively, D is TRBD1 (5 bases). There are 16 residues in the CDR3. With 0 bases removed from V and 0 bases from J, the gap between germline ends came to 12 bases. CDR1 and CDR2 from the germline V gene are SGHNT and YYREEE (reference sequence). The CDR3 region has the DNA TGTGCCAGCAGCTTGGGGGCGGGGGACCCTAACTATGGCTACACCTTC. Its translation is CASSLGAGDPNYGYTF.

The chain has TRBV4-1 and TRBJ2-4, with 10 bases identical to TRBD2. This CDR3 comprises 16 residues. The germline V gene has CDR1 MGHRA and CDR2 YSYEKL. V gave up 1 base and J gave up 6 bases; unmatched junction bases: 6. The CDR3 DNA is TGCGCCAGCAGCCAAGTATCAGCGGGGGGGGCAAACATTCAGTACTTC. Residues: CASSQVSAGGANIQYF.

The CDR3 reads CASSLDPSGPMGGEQFF. The DNA of the CDR3 is TGTGCCAGCAGCTTAGATCCTAGCGGGCCCATGGGCGGTGAGCAGTTCTTC. This chain links TRBV11-3 with TRBJ2-1, with 8 bases fitting TRBD2. The CDR3 totals 17 residues. CDR1 SGHNT and CDR2 YENEEA come from the germline V gene. The ends lost 0 bases at V and 9 bases at J; junction bases unmatched: 13.

The genes are TRBV27 and TRBJ1-5; weak D call: TRBD1 (5 bases). V lost 5 bases to trimming and J lost 2 bases, with 16 bases between them. The CDR3 covers 16 residues. CDR1 is MNHEY and CDR2 is SMNVEV in the germline V gene (reference sequence). The CDR3 sequence is CASSARQGIGNQPQHF. DNA for the CDR3: TGTGCCAGCAGTGCCCGGCAGGGAATTGGCAATCAGCCCCAGCATTTT.

This chain links TRBV6-5 with TRBJ1-1; D is unresolved. Trimming removed 6 bases from V and 5 bases from J, with 16 bases in between. CDR1 and CDR2 from the germline V gene are MNHEY and SVGAGI. The CDR3 spans 14 residues. The CDR3 coding sequence is TGTGCCAGCAGACCAGTCCCGGGCGGGACTGAAGCTTTCTTT. It encodes CASRPVPGGTEAFF.

In its sample, this clone was seen once. The rearrangement joins TRBV7-2 to TRBJ2-5; 8 bases are shared with TRBD1. V dropped 1 base and J dropped 1; count of bases not matched to a gene: 5. Germline V lookup: CDR1 SGHTA, CDR2 FQGNSA. This CDR3 is built from 16 residues. The CDR3 DNA is TGTGCCAGCAGCTTAGTTGACAGGGGACCCCAAGAGACCCAGTACTTC. It yields the protein CASSLVDRGPQETQYF.

The chain uses TRBV5-1 and TRBJ1-2, with 11 positions matching TRBD1. Germline values: CDR1 SGHRS, CDR2 YFSETQ. V shed 7 bases, J shed 8 bases, and the junction held 13 bases outside the gene matches. CDR3 length equals 15 residues. The DNA of the CDR3 is TGCGCCAGCCAGAACACCGGGACAGGGGGAGGAGGCTACACCTTC. This codes for CASQNTGTGGGGYTF.

The chain combines TRBV6-6 with TRBJ2-2, with TRBD2 matching over 9 bases. V lost 5 bases, J lost 6 bases, and 13 bases stayed unmatched. The CDR3 totals 17 residues. Germline V gene sequence: CDR1 MNHNY, CDR2 SVGAGI (reference sequence). The CDR3 here is CASSRPPIAGEAGELFF. The CDR3, as DNA: TGTGCCAGCAGTCGCCCTCCGATAGCGGGGGAAGCCGGGGAGCTGTTTTTT.

CDR3 amino acids: CASSSDGQGARNEQFF. Written as DNA, the CDR3 is TGTGCCAGTAGTAGCGACGGACAGGGGGCTAGGAATGAGCAGTTCTTC. The chain combines TRBV19 with TRBJ2-1; 11 bases fit TRBD1. Germline V gene lookup returns CDR1 LNHDA and CDR2 SQIVND (reference sequence). CDR3 length equals 16 residues. J was trimmed by 7 bases and V by 4 bases; bases with no gene match: 9. The whole variable domain, remainder taken from reference TRBV19 and TRBJ2-1, is DGGITQSPKYLFRKEGQNVTLSCEQNLNHDAMYWYRQDPGQGLRLIYYSQIVNDFQKGDIAEGYSVSREKKESFPLTVTSAQKNPTAFYLCASSSDGQGARNEQFFGPGTRLTVL.

This clone was counted a few times. The gene calls are TRBV25-1 and TRBJ1-5, with D possibly matching TRBD1 (6 bases). This CDR3 is 14 amino acids long. Trimming removed 4 bases at V and 6 bases at J, with 13 bases between. Germline V CDR1 and CDR2: MGHDK, SYGVNS. The CDR3 protein is CASSAREGGQPQHF. CDR3 DNA: TGTGCCAGCAGTGCCCGGGAGGGGGGTCAGCCCCAGCATTTT.

This chain links TRBV5-1 with TRBJ1-2, with a weak D call TRBD1 (5 bases). Trimming left V 5 bases short and J 0 bases short, with 11 bases between. Germline CDR1 SGHRS, CDR2 YFSETQ. The CDR3 is made up of 14 amino acids. CDR3 sequence: CASSNQGANYGYTF. DNA of the CDR3: TGCGCCAGCAGTAATCAGGGTGCTAACTATGGCTACACCTTC. Full variable domain (missing parts from reference TRBV5-1 and TRBJ1-2): KAGVTQTPRYLIKTRGQQVTLSCSPISGHRSVSWYQQTPGQGLQFLFEYFSETQRNKGNFPGRFSGRQFSNSRSEMNVSTLELGDSALYLCASSNQGANYGYTFGSGTRLTVV.

This clone was picked up a small number of times. This chain connects TRBV2 to TRBJ2-1, with TRBD1 matching 7 bases. The CDR3 sequence is 16 residues long. Germline-derived CDR1 and CDR2 are SNHLY and FYNNEI. With V trimmed by 8 bases and J by 6 bases, 16 bases remained unmatched. CDR3 sequence reads: CASWYGQGVGRNEQFF. CDR3 sequence (DNA): TGTGCCAGCTGGTACGGGCAGGGGGTCGGTCGCAATGAGCAGTTCTTC.

In DNA form, the CDR3 reads TGCGCCAGCAGCTCCGTCCCTAGCGGGGGGGTAGGAGAGACCCAGTACTTC. Translation gives CASSSVPSGGVGETQYF. This chain links TRBV5-1 with TRBJ2-5; 12 bases are shared with TRBD2. This CDR3 has 17 amino acids. Germline values: CDR1 SGHRS, CDR2 YFSETQ. Trimming at V came to 3 bases and at J to 4 bases, leaving 10 bases not matched to a gene.

With regard to this clone: Within the sample, other DNA sequences also encode this same CDR3. The chain carries TRBV19 and TRBJ1-1; possible D gene TRBD1, 6 bases. Trimming removed 1 base at V and 1 base at J, with 10 bases between. Germline V gene sequence: CDR1 LNHDA, CDR2 SQIVND (reference sequence). The CDR3 is made up of 15 amino acids. Written as DNA, the CDR3 is TGTGCCAGTAGTATAGGAGGGGGACCGAACACTGAAGCTTTCTTT. It codes for CASSIGGGPNTEAFF.